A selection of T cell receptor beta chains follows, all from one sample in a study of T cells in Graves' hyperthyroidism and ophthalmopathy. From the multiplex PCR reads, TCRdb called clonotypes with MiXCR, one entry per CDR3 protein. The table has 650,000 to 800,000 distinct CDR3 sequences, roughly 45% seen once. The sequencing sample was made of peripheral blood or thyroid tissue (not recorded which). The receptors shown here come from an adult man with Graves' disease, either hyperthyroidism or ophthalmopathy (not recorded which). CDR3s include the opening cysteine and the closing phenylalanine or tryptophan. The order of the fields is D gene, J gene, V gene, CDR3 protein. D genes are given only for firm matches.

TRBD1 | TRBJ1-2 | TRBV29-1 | CRTDRGVGYTF
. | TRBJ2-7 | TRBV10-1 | CASPPAETYEQYF
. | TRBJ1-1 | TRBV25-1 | CAPTGTAGREAFF
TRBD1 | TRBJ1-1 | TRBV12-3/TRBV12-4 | CASSTQGGMNTEAFF
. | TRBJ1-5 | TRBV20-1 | CSALTVVSNQPQHF
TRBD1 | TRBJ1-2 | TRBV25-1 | CASSGGQALPYGYTF
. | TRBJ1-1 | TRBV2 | CASSEFANTEAFF
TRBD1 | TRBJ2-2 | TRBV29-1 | CSVRGPGQGATGELFF
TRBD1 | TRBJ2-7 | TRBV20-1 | CSAKTQTGISYEQYF
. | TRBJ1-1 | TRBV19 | CARNTEAFF
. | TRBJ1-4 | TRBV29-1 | CSAEGRGGEKLFF
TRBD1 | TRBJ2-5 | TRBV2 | CASSGDRKSGETQYF
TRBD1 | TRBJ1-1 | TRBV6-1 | CASTSTGGAGEAFF
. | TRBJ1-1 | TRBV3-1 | CASSPTGPGAFF
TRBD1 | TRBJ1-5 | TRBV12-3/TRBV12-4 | CASSRDRAVSQPQHF